The 17 T cell receptor beta chains listed next were all sequenced from one sample in a study of T cells in Graves' hyperthyroidism and ophthalmopathy. RNA transcripts served as the template for amplifying TCR beta CDR3 regions. The study used the HTBI primer set for a first-round RT-PCR of the TCR CDR3. MiXCR, applied by TCRdb to the multiplex PCR reads, yields one record per CDR3 protein. Of about 640,000 distinct CDR3 sequences in the sample, less than 25% were seen once. Sequencing was performed on blood. Source of these receptors: a man younger than 40 with Graves' ophthalmopathy.

Ten or more counts support this clonotype. The genes are TRBV28 and TRBJ1-1; weak D call: TRBD1 (5 bases). This CDR3 contains 13 residues. Germline CDR1 MDHEN, CDR2 SYDVKM. With 8 bases removed from V and 6 bases from J, the gap between germline ends came to 16 bases. The CDR3 nucleotides read TGTGCCAGCGGAAGACAGACCCACCCTGAAGCTTTCTTT. As protein: CASGRQTHPEAFF. The whole variable domain, remainder taken from reference TRBV28 and TRBJ1-1, is DVKVTQSSRYLVKRTGEKVFLECVQDMDHENMFWYRQDPGLGLRLIYFSYDVKMKEKGDIPEGYSVSREKKERFSLILESASTNQTSMYLCASGRQTHPEAFFGQGTRLTVV.

This clonotype was seen many times. The V gene is TRBV12-3 or TRBV12-4, the J gene TRBJ2-1; D unclear. The V gene lost 6 bases and the J gene lost 4 bases, with 7 bases spanning the gap. The CDR3 is 12 residues long. CDR3 nucleotides: TGTGCCAGCAGGGCCGGGTACAATGAGCAGTTCTTC. As protein: CASRAGYNEQFF.

Points on this clonotype: This may arise from a read error, as a much more abundant clone is one base away. The V gene is TRBV3-1, the J gene TRBJ1-1, with D perhaps TRBD1 (5 bases). The CDR3 spans 14 residues. Germline V lookup: CDR1 LGHDT, CDR2 YNNKEL (reference sequence). The DNA of the CDR3 is TGTGCCAGCAGCCAGTTAAACAGGAACACTGAAGTTTTCTTT. It yields the protein CASSQLNRNTEVFF.

This clonotype was picked up a small number of times. V is TRBV5-1 and J is TRBJ2-3; 10 positions agree with TRBD2. The junction had 6 bases not matched to a gene; V was cut back by 4 bases and J by 1 base. This CDR3 contains 16 residues. Germline-derived CDR1 and CDR2 are SGHRS and YFSETQ. For the CDR3, the DNA is TGCGCCAGCAGCAGGGACGGGACTAGCGGCACAGATACGCAGTATTTT. Translation: CASSRDGTSGTDTQYF. The variable domain in full, completed from reference TRBV5-1 and TRBJ2-3, reads KAGVTQTPRYLIKTRGQQVTLSCSPISGHRSVSWYQQTPGQGLQFLFEYFSETQRNKGNFPGRFSGRQFSNSRSEMNVSTLELGDSALYLCASSRDGTSGTDTQYFGPGTRLTVL.

The gene calls are TRBV11-2 and TRBJ1-2; D is possibly TRBD1 (6 bases). Trimming pared 1 base from V and 2 bases from J, leaving 14 bases between. CDR1 SGHAT and CDR2 FQNNGV come from the germline V gene. This CDR3 is 16 amino acids long. CDR3 nucleotides: TGTGCCAGCAGCTTAGCCGTTCGGGGGGCGAACTATGGCTACACCTTC. As protein: CASSLAVRGANYGYTF.

The chain is built from TRBV29-1 and TRBJ2-7, with 7 bases aligning to TRBD1. Germline V gives CDR1 SQVTM, CDR2 ANQGSEA. The J segment lost 0 bases and the V segment lost 6 bases, leaving 8 bases of the junction unmatched. The CDR3 totals 14 residues. The CDR3 sequence: CSVAQGVLSYEQYF. The CDR3, as DNA: TGCAGCGTCGCCCAGGGGGTCCTCTCCTACGAGCAGTACTTC.

In this sample, this clonotype turned up many times. The chain combines TRBV28 with TRBJ1-1; D gene unclear. The ends were cut back, 5 bases at V and 4 bases at J, with 17 bases in the middle. Per the germline V gene, CDR1 is MDHEN and CDR2 is SYDVKM. CDR3 size: 15 residues. CDR3 bases: TGTGCCAGCAGTCTAATTATCGGACGGTCCACTGAAGCTTTCTTT. Translated, it gives CASSLIIGRSTEAFF. The variable domain in full, with the rest retrieved from reference TRBV28 and TRBJ1-1, is DVKVTQSSRYLVKRTGEKVFLECVQDMDHENMFWYRQDPGLGLRLIYFSYDVKMKEKGDIPEGYSVSREKKERFSLILESASTNQTSMYLCASSLIIGRSTEAFFGQGTRLTVV.

A few counts support this clonotype. This chain links TRBV20-1 with TRBJ1-5, with TRBD1 as a possible D gene (5 bases). This CDR3 spans 14 amino acids. Germline CDR1 and CDR2: DFQATT and SNEGSKA (reference sequence). Trimming shortened V by 3 bases and J by 16 bases, and 25 bases separated the two germline ends. CDR3 protein: CSASDGRGNQPLHF. CDR3 sequence (DNA): TGCAGTGCTAGCGACGGAAGGGGCAATCAGCCCCTCCATTTT.

The rearrangement joins TRBV9 to TRBJ2-7; 10 bases agree with TRBD2. Trimming at V came to 0 bases and at J to 6 bases, leaving 6 bases not matched to a gene. CDR1 and CDR2 (germline): SGDLS, YYNGEE. The CDR3 extends over 15 amino acids. The CDR3 here is CASSVEGSGRSEQYF. CDR3 DNA sequence: TGTGCCAGCAGCGTAGAAGGTAGCGGGAGGAGCGAGCAGTACTTC.

Ten or more counts support this clonotype. The chain uses TRBV20-1 and TRBJ2-1; 9 positions agree with TRBD2. Germline V gene sequence: CDR1 DFQATT, CDR2 SNEGSKA (reference sequence). The CDR3 contains 14 residues. Trimming removed 5 bases from V and 6 bases from J; junction bases left unmatched: 8. In DNA, the CDR3 is TGCAGTGCTCATAGCGGGAGTCGAGGCAATGAGCAGTTCTTC. This encodes CSAHSGSRGNEQFF.

This clonotype was seen more than once but under ten times. The gene calls are TRBV12-3 or TRBV12-4 and TRBJ2-7; tentatively, D is TRBD1 (6 bases). This CDR3 comprises 13 residues. With 8 bases removed from V and 0 bases from J, the gap between germline ends came to 11 bases. CDR3 sequence (DNA): TGTGCCAGCGCAGGGGACATCTCCTACGAGCAGTACTTC. Translated, it gives CASAGDISYEQYF.

The rearrangement links TRBV9 to TRBJ1-4, with 7 bases lining up with TRBD1. The J segment lost 11 bases and the V segment lost 3 bases, leaving 4 bases of the junction unmatched. Germline V CDR1 and CDR2: SGDLS, YYNGEE. The CDR3 is 12 amino acids. The CDR3, as DNA: TGTGCCAGCAGCGCCCAACAGGGGAAACTGTTTTTT. Translation gives CASSAQQGKLFF.

The chain recombines TRBV5-1 with TRBJ2-2, with 9 bases lining up with TRBD2. Germline trimming cut 5 bases from V and 4 bases from J; bases unmatched to any gene: 9. CDR1 is SGHRS, CDR2 YFSETQ, per germline. The CDR3 has 16 amino acids. The CDR3 region is CASSFAGSGSTGELFF. CDR3 bases: TGCGCCAGCAGTTTTGCGGGTAGCGGGAGCACCGGGGAGCTGTTTTTT.

V gene TRBV29-1 combines with J gene TRBJ1-1, with D uncertain. Trimming stripped 2 bases from V and 1 base from J, with 8 bases between. From germline, CDR1 is SQVTM and CDR2 ANQGSEA. This CDR3 region has 13 residues. For the CDR3, the DNA is TGCAGCGTTGAAACGGGCAAGAACACTGAAGCTTTCTTT. This sequence encodes CSVETGKNTEAFF. Combining the CDR3 with reference TRBV29-1 and TRBJ1-1 gives the whole variable domain SAVISQKPSRDICQRGTSLTIQCQVDSQVTMMFWYRQQPGQSLTLIATANQGSEATYESGFVIDKFPISRPNLTFSTLTVSNMSPEDSSIYLCSVETGKNTEAFFGQGTRLTVV.

This clonotype came up a few times. V usage is TRBV24-1 and J usage is TRBJ2-6, with a weak D call TRBD2 (5 bases). Germline CDR1 is KGHDR and CDR2 is SFDVKD. V shed 5 bases and J shed 0 bases, with 16 bases lying between them. The CDR3 runs to 18 residues. The CDR3: CATSAPPGRDSGANVLTF. In nucleotides, the CDR3 is TGTGCCACCAGTGCCCCCCCCGGACGGGACTCTGGGGCCAACGTCCTGACTTTC.

This clonotype was counted ten times or more. This rearrangement joins TRBV11-2 to TRBJ2-1; D assignment may be TRBD1 or TRBD2 (6 bases each). Germline V gives CDR1 SGHAT, CDR2 FQNNGV. The CDR3 is 15 amino acids. V was shortened by 5 bases and J by 2 bases, with 13 bases between the two germline ends. This chain's CDR3 is CASSQGGTPYNEQFF. DNA for the CDR3: TGTGCCAGCAGCCAAGGAGGGACACCCTACAATGAGCAGTTCTTC.

This clonotype showed up just a few times. The genes are TRBV11-2 and TRBJ2-6; D is ambiguous. The V and J ends lost 7 bases and 3 bases respectively, with 10 bases between them. This CDR3 contains 14 residues. The germline gives CDR1 SGHAT, CDR2 FQNNGV. The CDR3 spells CASTQSVGANVLTF. The CDR3 DNA follows: TGTGCCAGCACCCAATCGGTTGGGGCCAACGTCCTGACTTTC.